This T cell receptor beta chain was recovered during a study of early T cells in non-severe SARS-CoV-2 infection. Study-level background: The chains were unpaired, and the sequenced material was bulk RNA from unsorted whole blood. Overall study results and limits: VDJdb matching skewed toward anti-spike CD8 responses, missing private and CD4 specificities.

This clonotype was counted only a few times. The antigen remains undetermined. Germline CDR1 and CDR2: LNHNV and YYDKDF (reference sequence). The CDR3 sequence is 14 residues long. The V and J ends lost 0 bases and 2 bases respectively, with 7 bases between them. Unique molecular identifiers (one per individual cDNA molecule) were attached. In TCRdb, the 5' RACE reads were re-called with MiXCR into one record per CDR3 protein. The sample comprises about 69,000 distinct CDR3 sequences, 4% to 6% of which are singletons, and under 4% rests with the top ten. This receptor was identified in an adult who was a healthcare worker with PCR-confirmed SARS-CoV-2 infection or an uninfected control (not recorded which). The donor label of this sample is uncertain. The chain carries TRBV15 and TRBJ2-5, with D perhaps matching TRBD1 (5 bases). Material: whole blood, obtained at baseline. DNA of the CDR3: TGTGCCACCAGCAGAGATCGACAGCAAGAGACCCAGTACTTC. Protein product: CATSRDRQQETQYF.